This paragraph covers one T cell receptor (beta chain) sequence. Its antigen is still unknown. The CDR3 end shows no conserved phenylalanine or tryptophan, and so a read error is likely. For sequencing, an Illumina HiSeq 1500 was employed. TCRdb trimmed the raw reads at Q25, called clones with MiXCR and kept productive beta chains. Every entry covers one CDR3 protein and lists the most common genes and DNA from its rows. This sample is represented by 680,000 or so distinct CDR3 sequences; roughly a third of them were singletons. The ten most abundant clones make up roughly 2.8% of the sample. The length of the CDR3 is 14 amino acids, counting both ends. The read is trimmed to its CDR3 DNA, 42 bases read in frame from base 1. V is shortened by 5 bases, J by 1 base, and the region joining them spans 11 bases. CDR1 and CDR2 are read off the germline V gene as SGHVT and SQSDAQ. This sample is part of a study of T cell repertoires in cytomegalovirus infection (dated by TCRdb to the late 2010s). Study-wide context: Donor HLA type was relevant to the analysis, because carriage of CMV infection together with the matching HLA type was indicated by public TCR beta signatures.

Overall study results and their limits: In both this cohort and an independent roughly 400-donor cohort, the cumulative frequency of public TCR beta family members distinguished carriers of CMV infection plus the relevant HLA type. The ex vivo response was dominated by HLA-C-restricted CMV-specific TCR beta clonotypes, which also provided the single most frequent clonotype in two of eight donors.

This clonotype originated in a human donor in good health (CMV status not recorded). Some clones in this sample may be carry-over from other donors' samples. The V gene is TRBV7-4 and the J gene is TRBJ1-1, and TRBD1 may be the D gene, going by 5 matching bases. Specimen: PBMCs. The DNA sequence reads TGTGCCAGCAGCGCCATCGGGGGGAACACTGAAGCTTTCTTG. Translation gives CASSAIGGNTEAFL.